The sequence of this T cell receptor beta chain was determined in a study of early T cells in non-severe SARS-CoV-2 infection. On the study more broadly: The authors sequenced bulk RNA from unsorted whole blood, leaving chains unpaired.

The CDR3 loop spans 15 amino acids. With V trimmed by 7 bases and J by 2 bases, 8 bases remained unmatched. The germline gives CDR1 KGHDR, CDR2 SFDVKD. TCRdb fed the 5' RACE reads into MiXCR, producing one record per CDR3 protein. The repertoire consists of tens of thousands of distinct CDR3 sequences, with about 14% occurring once and the leading ten covering about 3.7%. The sequencing here drew on whole blood, taken at baseline. V is TRBV24-1 and J is TRBJ2-7, with 9 bases aligning to TRBD1. This TCR was recovered from an adult who was a healthcare worker with PCR-confirmed SARS-CoV-2 infection or an uninfected control (not recorded which). CDR3 residues: CATSPGTGSPYEQYF. The CDR3 DNA follows: TGTGCCACCAGCCCTGGGACAGGGAGCCCCTACGAGCAGTACTTC.